This record looks at one T cell receptor beta chain sequence and its context. This sample is drawn from a study of blood T cell repertoires in COVID-19. Study background: From T cells, B-cell-depleted T cells, or PBMCs came the material, which was cDNA or gDNA.

Method: immunoSEQ multiplex PCR; TCRdb's copy keeps in-frame clones and lacks some. In the table there are tens of thousands of clones, about 89% of which are singletons. The CDR3 is 16 amino acids. Germline V gene sequence: CDR1 MNHNY, CDR2 SVGAGI (reference sequence). Trimming took 1 base from V and 3 from J, leaving 13 bases between them. The chain links TRBV6-6 to TRBJ1-5; the D is unclear. Sequencing was done on a sample of peripheral blood. The sequence was collected from a man in his 70s with active COVID-19. The CDR3 DNA follows: TGTGCCAGCAGTTACTTTCGGGTTTCCTACAATCAGCCCCAGCATTTT. The encoded protein is CASSYFRVSYNQPQHF.